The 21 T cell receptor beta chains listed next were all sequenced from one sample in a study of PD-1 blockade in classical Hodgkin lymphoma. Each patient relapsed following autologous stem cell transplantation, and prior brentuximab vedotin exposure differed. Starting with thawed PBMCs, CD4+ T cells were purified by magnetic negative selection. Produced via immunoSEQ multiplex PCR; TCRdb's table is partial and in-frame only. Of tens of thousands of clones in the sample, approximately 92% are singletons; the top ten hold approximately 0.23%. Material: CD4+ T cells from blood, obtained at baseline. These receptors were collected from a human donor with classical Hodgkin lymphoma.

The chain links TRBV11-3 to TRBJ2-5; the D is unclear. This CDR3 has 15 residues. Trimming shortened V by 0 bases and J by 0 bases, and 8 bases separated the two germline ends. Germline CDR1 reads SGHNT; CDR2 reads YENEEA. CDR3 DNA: TGTGCCAGCAGCTTAGATGGAGTGTACCAAGAGACCCAGTACTTC. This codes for CASSLDGVYQETQYF.

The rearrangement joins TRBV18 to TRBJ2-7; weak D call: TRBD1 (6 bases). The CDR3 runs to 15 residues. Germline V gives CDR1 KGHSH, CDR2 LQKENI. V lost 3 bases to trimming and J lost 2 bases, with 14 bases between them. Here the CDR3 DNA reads TGTGCCAGCTCACCTAGGGGACATACTCCCTACGAGCAGTACTTC. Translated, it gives CASSPRGHTPYEQYF.

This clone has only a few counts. CDR3 bases: TGTGCCAGCAGTCCCTTGGGATCCGGGGAGCAGTTCTTC. This codes for CASSPLGSGEQFF. The rearrangement links TRBV6-4 to TRBJ2-1; D ambiguous. Trimming took off 5 bases at V and 10 bases at J, with 15 bases between the two ends. The CDR3 contains 13 residues. In germline, CDR1 is MRHNA, CDR2 SNTAGT.

The DNA for the CDR3 is TGCGCCAGCAGCTTGGGACGGTCTCTCGGCGAGCAGTACTTC. Its translation: CASSLGRSLGEQYF. The chain links TRBV5-1 to TRBJ2-7; D is unclear. Trimming stripped 0 bases from V and 6 bases from J, with 13 bases between. This CDR3 contains 14 residues. The V gene's germline CDR1 is SGHRS and CDR2 YFSETQ.

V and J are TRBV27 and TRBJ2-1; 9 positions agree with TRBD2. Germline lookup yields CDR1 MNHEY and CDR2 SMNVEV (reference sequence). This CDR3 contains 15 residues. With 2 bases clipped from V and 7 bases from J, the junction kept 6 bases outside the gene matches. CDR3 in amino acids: CASSLAGGGVNEQFF. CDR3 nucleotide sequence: TGTGCCAGCAGTTTAGCGGGAGGGGGGGTTAATGAGCAGTTCTTC.

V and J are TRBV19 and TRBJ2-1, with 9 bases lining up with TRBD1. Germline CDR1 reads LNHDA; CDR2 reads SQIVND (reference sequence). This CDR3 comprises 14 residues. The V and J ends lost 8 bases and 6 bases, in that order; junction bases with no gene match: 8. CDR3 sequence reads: CASDPGQGVNEQFF. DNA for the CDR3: TGTGCCAGTGATCCGGGACAGGGTGTCAATGAGCAGTTCTTC.

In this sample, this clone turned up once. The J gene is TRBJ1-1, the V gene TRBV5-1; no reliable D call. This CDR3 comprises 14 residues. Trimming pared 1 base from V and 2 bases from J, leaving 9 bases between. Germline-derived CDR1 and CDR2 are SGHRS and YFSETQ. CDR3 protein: CASSLTVTNTEAFF. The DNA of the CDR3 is TGCGCCAGCAGCTTGACAGTGACAAACACTGAAGCTTTCTTT.

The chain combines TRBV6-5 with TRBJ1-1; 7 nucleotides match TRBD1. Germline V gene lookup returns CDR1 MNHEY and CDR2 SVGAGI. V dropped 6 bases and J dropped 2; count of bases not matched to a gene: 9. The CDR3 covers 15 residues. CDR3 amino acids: CASRRGTVLNTEAFF. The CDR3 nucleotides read TGTGCCAGCAGAAGGGGGACAGTCTTAAACACTGAAGCTTTCTTT.

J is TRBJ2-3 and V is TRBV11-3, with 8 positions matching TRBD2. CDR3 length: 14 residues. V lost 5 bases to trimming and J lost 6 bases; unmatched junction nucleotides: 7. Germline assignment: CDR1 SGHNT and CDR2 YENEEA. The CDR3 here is CASSRRTSLDTQYF. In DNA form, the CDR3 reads TGTGCCAGCAGCCGAAGGACTAGCCTTGATACGCAGTATTTT.

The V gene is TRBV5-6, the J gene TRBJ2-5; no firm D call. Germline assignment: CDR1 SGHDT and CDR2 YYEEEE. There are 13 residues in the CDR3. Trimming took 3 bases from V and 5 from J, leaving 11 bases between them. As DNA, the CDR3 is TGTGCCAGCAGCTCGAAGGGTCGGGAGACCCAGTACTTC. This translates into CASSSKGRETQYF.

The CDR3, as DNA: TGCGCCAGCAGCCAAGTACAGAGAGCGTTGGGTCCCTACAATGAGCAGTTCTTC. It translates to CASSQVQRALGPYNEQFF. This rearrangement joins TRBV4-1 to TRBJ2-1; D uncertain. Germline values: CDR1 MGHRA, CDR2 YSYEKL. V lost 1 base to trimming and J lost 2 bases, with 18 bases between them. The CDR3 extends over 18 amino acids.

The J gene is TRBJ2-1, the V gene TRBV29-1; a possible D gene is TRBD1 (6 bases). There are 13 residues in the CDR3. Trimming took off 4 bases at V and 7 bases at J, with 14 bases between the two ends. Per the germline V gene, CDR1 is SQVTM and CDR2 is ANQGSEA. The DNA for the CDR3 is TGCAGCGTTGCCTTACAGGGATTGAATGAGCAGTTCTTC. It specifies CSVALQGLNEQFF.

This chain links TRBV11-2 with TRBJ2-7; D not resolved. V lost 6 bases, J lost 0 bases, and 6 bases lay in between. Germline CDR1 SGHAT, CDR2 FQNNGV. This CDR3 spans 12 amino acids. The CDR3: CASRVSSYEQYF. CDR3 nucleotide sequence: TGTGCCAGCAGAGTAAGCTCCTACGAGCAGTACTTC.

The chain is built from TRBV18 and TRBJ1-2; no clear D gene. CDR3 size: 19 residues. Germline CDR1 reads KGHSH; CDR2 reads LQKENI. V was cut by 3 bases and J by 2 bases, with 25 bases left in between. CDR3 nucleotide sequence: TGTGCCAGCTCACCCCTCAGTAAAGGACCCTTGCGATTCAACTATGGCTACACCTTC. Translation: CASSPLSKGPLRFNYGYTF.

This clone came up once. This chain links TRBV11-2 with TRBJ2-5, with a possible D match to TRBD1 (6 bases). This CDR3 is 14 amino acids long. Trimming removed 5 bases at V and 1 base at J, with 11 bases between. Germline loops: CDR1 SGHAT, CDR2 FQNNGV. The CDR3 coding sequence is TGTGCCAGCAGCCGTGGGACACCCCAAGAGACCCAGTACTTC. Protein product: CASSRGTPQETQYF.

CDR3 coding DNA: TGTGCCAGTAGTTACCGGGACAAGCACTACGAGCAGTACTTC. Translating gives CASSYRDKHYEQYF. V usage is TRBV19 and J usage is TRBJ2-7; perhaps TRBD1 as D (6 bases). The germline CDR1 and CDR2 sequences are LNHDA and SQIVND (reference sequence). Trimming took off 5 bases at V and 3 bases at J, with 14 bases between the two ends. This CDR3 has 14 residues. Based on the CDR3 plus reference TRBV19 and TRBJ2-7, the full variable domain is DGGITQSPKYLFRKEGQNVTLSCEQNLNHDAMYWYRQDPGQGLRLIYYSQIVNDFQKGDIAEGYSVSREKKESFPLTVTSAQKNPTAFYLCASSYRDKHYEQYFGPGTRLTVT.

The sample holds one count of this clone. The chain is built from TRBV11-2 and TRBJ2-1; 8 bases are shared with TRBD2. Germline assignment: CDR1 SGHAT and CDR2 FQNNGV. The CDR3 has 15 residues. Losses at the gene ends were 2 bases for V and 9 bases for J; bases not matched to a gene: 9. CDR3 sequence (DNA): TGTGCCAGCAGCTTACCCGGGACTAGGACGGTTGAGCAGTTCTTC. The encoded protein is CASSLPGTRTVEQFF.

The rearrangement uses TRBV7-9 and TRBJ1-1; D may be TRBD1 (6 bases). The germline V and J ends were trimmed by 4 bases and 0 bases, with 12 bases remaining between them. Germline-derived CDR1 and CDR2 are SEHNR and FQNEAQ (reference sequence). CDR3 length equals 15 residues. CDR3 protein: CASSSENRVNTEAFF. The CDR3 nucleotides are TGTGCCAGCAGCTCGGAAAACAGGGTGAACACTGAAGCTTTCTTT.

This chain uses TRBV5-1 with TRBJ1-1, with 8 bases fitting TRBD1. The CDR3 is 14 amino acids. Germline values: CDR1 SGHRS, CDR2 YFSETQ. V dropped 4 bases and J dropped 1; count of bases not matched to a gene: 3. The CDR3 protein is CASSRGQANTEAFF. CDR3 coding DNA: TGCGCCAGCAGCCGGGGACAGGCGAACACTGAAGCTTTCTTT. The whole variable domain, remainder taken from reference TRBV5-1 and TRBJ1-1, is KAGVTQTPRYLIKTRGQQVTLSCSPISGHRSVSWYQQTPGQGLQFLFEYFSETQRNKGNFPGRFSGRQFSNSRSEMNVSTLELGDSALYLCASSRGQANTEAFFGQGTRLTVV.

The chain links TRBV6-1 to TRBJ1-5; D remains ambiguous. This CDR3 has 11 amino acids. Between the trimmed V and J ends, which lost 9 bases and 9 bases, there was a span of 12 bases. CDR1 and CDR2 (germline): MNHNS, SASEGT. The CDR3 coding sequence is TGTGCCAGTGACCGAGCGGGGCCCCAGCATTTT. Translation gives CASDRAGPQHF.

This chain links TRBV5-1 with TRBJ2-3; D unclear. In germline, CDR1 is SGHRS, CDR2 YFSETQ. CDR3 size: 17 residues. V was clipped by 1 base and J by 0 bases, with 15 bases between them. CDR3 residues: CASSLRLSSSSTDTQYF. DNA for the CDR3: TGCGCCAGCAGCTTGAGGCTCTCCTCATCAAGCACAGATACGCAGTATTTT.